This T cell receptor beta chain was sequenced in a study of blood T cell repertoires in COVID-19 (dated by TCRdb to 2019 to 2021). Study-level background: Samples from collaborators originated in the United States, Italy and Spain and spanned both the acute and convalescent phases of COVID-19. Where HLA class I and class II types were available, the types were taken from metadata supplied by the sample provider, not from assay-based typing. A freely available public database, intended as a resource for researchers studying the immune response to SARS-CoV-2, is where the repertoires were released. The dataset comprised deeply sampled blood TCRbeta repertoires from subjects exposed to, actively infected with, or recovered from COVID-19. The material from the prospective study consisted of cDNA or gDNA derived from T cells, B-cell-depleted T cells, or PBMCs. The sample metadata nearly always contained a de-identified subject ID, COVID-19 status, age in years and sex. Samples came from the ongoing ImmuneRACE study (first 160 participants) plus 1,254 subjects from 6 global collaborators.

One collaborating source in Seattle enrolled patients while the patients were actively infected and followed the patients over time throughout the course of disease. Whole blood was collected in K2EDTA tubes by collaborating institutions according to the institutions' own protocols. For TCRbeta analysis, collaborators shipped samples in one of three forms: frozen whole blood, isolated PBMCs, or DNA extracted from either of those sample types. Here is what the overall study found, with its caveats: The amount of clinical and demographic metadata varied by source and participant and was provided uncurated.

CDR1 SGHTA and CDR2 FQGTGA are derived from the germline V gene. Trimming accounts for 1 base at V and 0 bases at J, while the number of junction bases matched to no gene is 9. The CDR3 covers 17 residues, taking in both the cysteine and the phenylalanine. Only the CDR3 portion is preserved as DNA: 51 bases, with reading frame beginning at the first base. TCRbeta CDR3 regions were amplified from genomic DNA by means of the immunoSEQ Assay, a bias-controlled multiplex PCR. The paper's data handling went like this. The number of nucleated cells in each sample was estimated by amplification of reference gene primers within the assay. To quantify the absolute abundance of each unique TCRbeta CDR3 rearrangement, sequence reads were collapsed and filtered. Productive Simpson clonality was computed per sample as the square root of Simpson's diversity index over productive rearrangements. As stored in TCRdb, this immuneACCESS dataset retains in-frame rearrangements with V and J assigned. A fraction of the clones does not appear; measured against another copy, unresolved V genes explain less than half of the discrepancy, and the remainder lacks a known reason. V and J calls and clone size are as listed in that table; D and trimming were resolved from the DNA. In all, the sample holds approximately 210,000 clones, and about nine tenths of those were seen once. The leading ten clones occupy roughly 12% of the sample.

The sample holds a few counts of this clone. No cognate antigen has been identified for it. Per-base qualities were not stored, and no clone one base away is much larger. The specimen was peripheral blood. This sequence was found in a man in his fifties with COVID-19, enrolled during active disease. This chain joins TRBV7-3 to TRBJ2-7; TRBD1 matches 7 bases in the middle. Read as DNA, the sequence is TGTGCCAGCAGCTTAAGGGCCCCAGGGGGAAGCTCCTACGAGCAGTACTTC. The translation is CASSLRAPGGSSYEQYF.